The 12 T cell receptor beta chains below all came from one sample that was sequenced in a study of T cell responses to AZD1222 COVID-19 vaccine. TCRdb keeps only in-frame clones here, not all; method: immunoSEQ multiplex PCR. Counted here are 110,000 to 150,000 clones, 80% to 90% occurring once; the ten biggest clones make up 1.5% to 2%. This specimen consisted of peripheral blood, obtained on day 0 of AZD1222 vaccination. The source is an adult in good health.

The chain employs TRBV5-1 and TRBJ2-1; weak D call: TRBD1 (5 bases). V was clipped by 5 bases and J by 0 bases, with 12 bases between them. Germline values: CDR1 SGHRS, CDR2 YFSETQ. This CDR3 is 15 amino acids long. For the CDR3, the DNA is TGCGCCAGCAGACAGGCCTTGAGCTCCTACAATGAGCAGTTCTTC. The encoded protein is CASRQALSSYNEQFF.

CDR3 amino acids: CASSDDRAYGYTF. The CDR3 nucleotides are TGTGCCAGCAGTGACGACAGGGCCTATGGCTACACCTTC. The chain is built from TRBV6-4 and TRBJ1-2, with 7 nucleotides matching TRBD1. Germline CDR1 reads MRHNA; CDR2 reads SNTAGT. There are 13 residues in the CDR3. Trimming cost V 2 bases and J 4 bases; bases outside gene matches: 1.

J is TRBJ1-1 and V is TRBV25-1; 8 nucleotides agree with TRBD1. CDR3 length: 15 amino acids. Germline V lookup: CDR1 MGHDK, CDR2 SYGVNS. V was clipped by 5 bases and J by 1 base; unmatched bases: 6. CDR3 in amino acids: CASSPRDRRNTEAFF. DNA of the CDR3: TGTGCCAGCAGTCCCCGGGACAGGAGGAACACTGAAGCTTTCTTT.

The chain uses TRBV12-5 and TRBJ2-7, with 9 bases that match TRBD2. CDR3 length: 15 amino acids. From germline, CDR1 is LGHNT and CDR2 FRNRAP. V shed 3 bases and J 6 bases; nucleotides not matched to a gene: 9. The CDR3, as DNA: TGTGCTAGTGGTTTTAGCGGGGGCGCCGTAGGCGAGCAGTACTTC. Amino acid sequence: CASGFSGGAVGEQYF. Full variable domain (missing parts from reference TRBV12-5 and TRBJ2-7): DARVTQTPRHKVTEMGQEVTMRCQPILGHNTVFWYRQTMMQGLELLAYFRNRAPLDDSGMPKDRFSAEMPDATLATLKIQPSEPRDSAVYFCASGFSGGAVGEQYFGPGTRLTVT.

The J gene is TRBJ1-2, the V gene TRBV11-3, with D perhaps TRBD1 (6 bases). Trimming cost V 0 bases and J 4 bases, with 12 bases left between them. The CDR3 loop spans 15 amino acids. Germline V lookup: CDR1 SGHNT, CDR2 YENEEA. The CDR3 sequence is CASSLDRGAGYGYTF. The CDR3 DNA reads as TGTGCCAGCAGCTTAGATCGGGGGGCGGGCTATGGCTACACCTTC. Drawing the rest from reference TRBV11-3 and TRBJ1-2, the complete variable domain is EAGVVQSPRYKIIEKKQPVAFWCNPISGHNTLYWYLQNLGQGPELLIRYENEEAVDDSQLPKDRFSAERLKGVDSTLKIQPAELGDSAVYLCASSLDRGAGYGYTFGSGTRLTVV.

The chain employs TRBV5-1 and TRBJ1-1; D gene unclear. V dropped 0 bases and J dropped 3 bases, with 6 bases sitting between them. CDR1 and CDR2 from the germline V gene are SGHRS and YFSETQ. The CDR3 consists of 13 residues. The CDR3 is CASSLDLDTEAFF. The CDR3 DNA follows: TGCGCCAGCAGCTTGGATTTAGACACTGAAGCTTTCTTT.

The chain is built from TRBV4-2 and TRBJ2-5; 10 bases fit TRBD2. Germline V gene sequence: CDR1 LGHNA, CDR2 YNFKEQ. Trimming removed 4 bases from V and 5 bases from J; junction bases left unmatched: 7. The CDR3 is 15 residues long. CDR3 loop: CASSLQRGGLETQYF. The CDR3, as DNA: TGTGCCAGCAGCCTTCAGCGGGGGGGCCTTGAGACCCAGTACTTC.

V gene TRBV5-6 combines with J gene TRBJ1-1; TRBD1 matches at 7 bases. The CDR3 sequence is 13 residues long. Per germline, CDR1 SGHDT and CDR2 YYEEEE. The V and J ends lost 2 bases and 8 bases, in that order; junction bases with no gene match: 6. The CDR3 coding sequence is TGTGCCAGCAGCTTTATCTTGACAGGGGAAGCTTTCTTT. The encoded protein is CASSFILTGEAFF.

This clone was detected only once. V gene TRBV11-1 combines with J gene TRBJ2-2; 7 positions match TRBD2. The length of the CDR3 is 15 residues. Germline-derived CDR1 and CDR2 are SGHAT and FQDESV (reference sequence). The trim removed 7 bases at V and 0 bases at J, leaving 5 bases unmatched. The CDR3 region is CASTPGTTNTGELFF. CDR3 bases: TGTGCCAGCACGCCCGGGACTACGAACACCGGGGAGCTGTTTTTT.

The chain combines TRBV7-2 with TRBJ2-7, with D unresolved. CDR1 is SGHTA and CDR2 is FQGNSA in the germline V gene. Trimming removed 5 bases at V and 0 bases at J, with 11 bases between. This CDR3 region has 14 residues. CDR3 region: CASSPVESSYEQYF. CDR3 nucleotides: TGTGCCAGCAGCCCCGTGGAGAGCTCCTACGAGCAGTACTTC.

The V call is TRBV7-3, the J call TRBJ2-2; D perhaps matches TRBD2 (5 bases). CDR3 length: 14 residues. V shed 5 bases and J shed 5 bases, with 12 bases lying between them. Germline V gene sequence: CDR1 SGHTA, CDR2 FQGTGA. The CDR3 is CASSATGVTGELFF. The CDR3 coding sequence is TGTGCCAGCAGCGCGACCGGGGTTACCGGGGAGCTGTTTTTT.

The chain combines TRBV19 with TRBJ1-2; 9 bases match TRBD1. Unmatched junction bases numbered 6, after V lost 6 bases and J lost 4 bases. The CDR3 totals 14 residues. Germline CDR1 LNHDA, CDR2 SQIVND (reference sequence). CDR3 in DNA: TGTGCCAGTAGCCCACAGGGGGCTCTCTATGGCTACACCTTC. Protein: CASSPQGALYGYTF.